Below are 21 T cell receptor beta chains sequenced from a single sample in a study of cytomegalovirus exposure and HLA in healthy donors (TCRdb year 2017). The library was generated by the immunoSEQ multiplex PCR assay. For the multiplex PCR, a mixture combining 60 forward primers for TCR Vbeta segments and 13 reverse primers for TCR Jbeta segments was used. In TCRdb, the immuneACCESS table is reduced to in-frame sequences with V and J assigned. These tables do not hold every clone; where another copy was compared, an unresolved V gene accounts for under half, and the others remain unexplained. This sample holds 110,000 or so clones; roughly 67% were observed only once. The top ten constitute roughly 8.3% of the sample. The sequenced sample was PBMCs. These receptor sequences come from a young man in good health and CMV-seropositive.

This sequence joins TRBV9 and TRBJ2-5, with TRBD2 matching 10 bases. Germline V gene sequence: CDR1 SGDLS, CDR2 YYNGEE. The length of the CDR3 is 13 residues. The junction had 2 bases not matched to a gene; V was cut back by 0 bases and J by 9 bases. The CDR3 region has the DNA TGTGCCAGCAGCGTAGTAAGCGGGGGGGCCCAGTACTTC. This encodes CASSVVSGGAQYF.

This clone came up once. Here the CDR3 DNA reads TGTGCCAGCAGCGCACAGGGTATCGGTGGCTACACCTTC. This gives the protein CASSAQGIGGYTF. This rearrangement joins TRBV9 to TRBJ1-2, with D possibly matching TRBD1 (6 bases). CDR3 length: 13 residues. Trimming took 3 bases from V and 7 from J, leaving 13 bases between them. CDR1 is SGDLS, CDR2 YYNGEE, per germline.

This CDR3 reads CASSDILQQGRWYEQYF. The CDR3 region has the DNA TGTGCCAGCAGTGATATCCTACAACAGGGTCGGTGGTACGAGCAGTACTTC. The rearrangement joins TRBV6-1 to TRBJ2-7; tentative D call: TRBD1 (6 bases). V gave up 3 bases and J gave up 4 bases, with 22 bases separating them. Per germline, CDR1 MNHNS and CDR2 SASEGT. This CDR3 spans 17 amino acids.

This chain uses TRBV7-9 with TRBJ2-5; tentative D call: TRBD2 (6 bases). V lost 7 bases and J 1 base, leaving 7 bases between the germline ends. This CDR3 region has 12 residues. Germline CDR1 is SEHNR and CDR2 is FQNEAQ (reference sequence). The CDR3 sequence is CASTGGQETQYF. The CDR3 nucleotides read TGTGCCAGCACCGGGGGCCAAGAGACCCAGTACTTC.

Details on this clone: The junction shows a germline mismatch at one end, possibly a read error. J is TRBJ2-3 and V is TRBV4-2; TRBD2 aligns across 9 bases. Germline CDR1 LGHNA, CDR2 YNFKEQ. The CDR3 spans 17 residues. The CDR3 nucleotides read TGTGCCAGCAGCCAAGATGGGGGCGGGGGGGGCGCCGATACGCAGTGTTTT. Residues: CASSQDGGGGGADTQCF.

Concerning this clone: Other DNA sequences in the sample encode the same CDR3. The chain uses TRBV9 and TRBJ2-1; 14 bases fit TRBD2. The CDR3 is 16 amino acids. Germline assignment: CDR1 SGDLS and CDR2 YYNGEE. V shed 0 bases and J 4 bases; nucleotides not matched to a gene: 0. CDR3 bases: TGTGCCAGCAGCGTAGGACTAGCGGGGGGGTACAATGAGCAGTTCTTC. This encodes CASSVGLAGGYNEQFF. The full variable domain, completed using reference TRBV9 and TRBJ2-1, is DSGVTQTPKHLITATGQRVTLRCSPRSGDLSVYWYQQSLDQGLQFLIQYYNGEERAKGNILERFSAQQFPDLHSELNLSSLELGDSALYFCASSVGLAGGYNEQFFGPGTRLTVL.

As to this clone: A junction end diverges from the germline sequence, so it may reflect a read error. The chain has TRBV7-9 and TRBJ1-3; D gene ambiguous. Per the germline V gene, CDR1 is SEHNR and CDR2 is FQNEAQ (reference sequence). The CDR3 sequence is 12 residues long. CDR3 residues: CSSSLLGNTIYF. The CDR3 DNA reads TGTTCCAGCAGCTTACTGGGAAACACCATATATTTT.

The V and J genes are TRBV25-1 and TRBJ2-1, with D maybe TRBD2 (6 bases). Deletions cut 1 base from V and 5 bases from J, with 15 bases between. The germline V gene encodes CDR1 MGHDK and CDR2 SYGVNS. This CDR3 contains 16 residues. In nucleotides, the CDR3 is TGTGCCAGCAGTGAATTGGGCGGGGTCCTTAACAATGAGCAGTTCTTC. Its protein product is CASSELGGVLNNEQFF. Based on the CDR3 plus reference TRBV25-1 and TRBJ2-1, the full variable domain is EADIYQTPRYLVIGTGKKITLECSQTMGHDKMYWYQQDPGMELHLIHYSYGVNSTEKGDLSSESTVSRIRTEHFPLTLESARPSHTSQYLCASSELGGVLNNEQFFGPGTRLTVL.

V and J are TRBV6-5 and TRBJ2-3, with 7 bases matching TRBD1. J gave up 2 bases and V 6 bases, and 8 bases lay outside the gene matches. The germline V gene has CDR1 MNHEY and CDR2 SVGAGI. CDR3 size: 15 residues. CDR3 bases: TGTGCCAGCAGGAGGGGGCAACTCGACACAGATACGCAGTATTTT. Its protein is CASRRGQLDTDTQYF.

V gene TRBV19 combines with J gene TRBJ1-5; D not resolved. The germline gives CDR1 LNHDA, CDR2 SQIVND (reference sequence). The germline V and J ends were trimmed by 0 bases and 5 bases, with 5 bases remaining between them. This CDR3 has 13 amino acids. CDR3 DNA sequence: TGTGCCAGTAGTATAGACCCTTATCAGCCCCAGCATTTT. Translated: CASSIDPYQPQHF.

The chain has TRBV10-3 and TRBJ2-7, with 9 positions matching TRBD1. V was pared by 3 bases and J by 4 bases, with 4 bases of the junction left unmatched. Germline V gives CDR1 ENHRY, CDR2 SYGVKD. The CDR3 has 14 amino acids. CDR3 residues: CAISDGTGLYEQYF. CDR3 coding DNA: TGTGCCATCAGTGATGGGACAGGGCTTTACGAGCAGTACTTC.

The J gene is TRBJ2-5, the V gene TRBV29-1, with 8 bases fitting TRBD1. Germline V lookup: CDR1 SQVTM, CDR2 ANQGSEA. The CDR3 length is 12 residues. After removal of 7 bases from V and 5 bases from J, the junction contained 6 bases not matched to a gene. The CDR3 DNA is TGCAGCGGGTTGACAGGGGAGGAGACCCAGTACTTC. This encodes CSGLTGEETQYF. The whole variable domain, remainder taken from reference TRBV29-1 and TRBJ2-5, is SAVISQKPSRDICQRGTSLTIQCQVDSQVTMMFWYRQQPGQSLTLIATANQGSEATYESGFVIDKFPISRPNLTFSTLTVSNMSPEDSSIYLCSGLTGEETQYFGPGTRLLVL.

The chain joins TRBV27 to TRBJ2-7, with D uncertain. CDR3 size: 15 residues. With 7 bases removed from V and 3 bases from J, the gap between germline ends came to 19 bases. The germline gives CDR1 MNHEY, CDR2 SMNVEV (reference sequence). The DNA of the CDR3 is TGTGCCAGCATTCGTATCCAACCGCGAGGCTACGAGCAGTACGTC. Translation: CASIRIQPRGYEQYV.

The V and J genes are TRBV6-4 and TRBJ1-5; no definite D call. The CDR3 has 18 amino acids. CDR1 MRHNA and CDR2 SNTAGT come from the germline V gene. V lost 0 bases and J 0 bases, leaving 15 bases between the germline ends. CDR3 protein: CASSDSANSVRSNQPQHF. As DNA, the CDR3 is TGTGCCAGCAGTGACTCGGCTAACAGTGTCCGTAGCAATCAGCCCCAGCATTTT.

This clone was counted between two and nine times. The chain combines TRBV6-1 with TRBJ2-2; D unclear. Germline V gene sequence: CDR1 MNHNS, CDR2 SASEGT. V was trimmed by 6 bases and J by 0 bases, leaving 11 bases between them. The CDR3 runs 15 residues. The CDR3 region is CASSLSQTNTGELFF. In DNA, the CDR3 is TGTGCCAGCAGCCTTAGTCAAACGAACACCGGGGAGCTGTTTTTT.

The chain combines TRBV5-1 with TRBJ2-3; 12 positions agree with TRBD2. Germline V gene sequence: CDR1 SGHRS, CDR2 YFSETQ. J gave up 7 bases and V 6 bases, and 15 bases lay outside the gene matches. This CDR3 region has 17 residues. Here the CDR3 DNA reads TGCGCCAGCAACAGAAGAGGGCTAGCGGGGGGGCCACATACGCAGTATTTT. Amino acids: CASNRRGLAGGPHTQYF.

This chain joins TRBV5-1 and TRBJ2-3; maybe TRBD2 (6 bases). The CDR3 runs 15 residues. CDR1 SGHRS and CDR2 YFSETQ come from the germline V gene. V was clipped by 5 bases and J by 0 bases, with 13 bases between them. The CDR3 coding sequence is TGCGCCAGCAGTAATACGGGGGATAGCACAGATACGCAGTATTTT. Amino acids: CASSNTGDSTDTQYF.

The chain carries TRBV6-5 and TRBJ2-5; a weak D match, TRBD2 (6 bases). V lost 6 bases and J 2 bases, leaving 13 bases between the germline ends. The germline gives CDR1 MNHEY, CDR2 SVGAGI. CDR3 length: 14 amino acids. The CDR3 loop is CASSLTGVQETQYF. The CDR3 DNA follows: TGTGCCAGCAGCCTTACGGGGGTTCAAGAGACCCAGTACTTC.

The rearrangement links TRBV27 to TRBJ1-2, with TRBD1 matching 7 bases. The V gene's germline CDR1 is MNHEY and CDR2 SMNVEV (reference sequence). The CDR3 has 13 amino acids. After removal of 6 bases from V and 4 bases from J, the junction contained 5 bases not matched to a gene. CDR3 bases: TGTGCCAGCAGGACAGGGTCGAGCTATGGCTACACCTTC. Translation: CASRTGSSYGYTF.

The chain carries TRBV5-4 and TRBJ2-1, with a tentative D call TRBD1 (6 bases). This CDR3 is 12 amino acids long. Trimming shortened V by 4 bases and J by 12 bases, and 14 bases separated the two germline ends. CDR1 SGHNT and CDR2 YYREEE come from the germline V gene (reference sequence). This chain's CDR3 is CASSGPQGTQFF. In DNA, the CDR3 is TGTGCCAGCAGCGGCCCCCAGGGGACGCAGTTCTTC.

The V and J genes are TRBV5-1 and TRBJ1-4; D not resolved. CDR3 size: 12 residues. V lost 0 bases and J 7 bases, leaving 4 bases between the germline ends. Germline loops: CDR1 SGHRS, CDR2 YFSETQ. The CDR3 DNA is TGCGCCAGCAGCTTGGACGGTGAAAAACTGTTTTTT. It is translated as CASSLDGEKLFF.